The T cell receptor beta chain under discussion was sequenced for a study of T cell responses to AZD1222 COVID-19 vaccine. The assay was immunoSEQ multiplex PCR, and TCRdb's table has in-frame clones only and misses some. Of 150,000 or so clones in the sample, about nine tenths were seen once. In the case of this clone: Its cognate antigen is unknown.

Study findings and constraints: Spike was spanned by vaccine-associated CD4 TCRs, with dominance at 160-218 and 743-854. Clonal diversity may have been underestimated in mostly white British donors.

The CDR3 has 15 amino acids. The germline CDR1 and CDR2 sequences are LGHNT and FRNRAP. Trimming left V 1 base short and J 4 bases short, with 13 bases between. The specimen comprised peripheral blood, sampled on day 0 of AZD1222 vaccination. The origin of this receptor is an adult in good health. The chain recombines TRBV12-5 with TRBJ1-2, with D possibly TRBD1 on 5 matching bases. CDR3 protein: CASGLGQPGSYGYTF. Here the CDR3 DNA reads TGTGCTAGTGGTTTGGGACAGCCAGGATCCTATGGCTACACCTTC.